These 16 T cell receptor beta chains were all obtained from the same sample, sequenced in a study of T cell repertoires in ileal Crohn's disease. Clones were read by immunoSEQ multiplex PCR, and TCRdb kept only the in-frame ones, dropping some. Of approximately 11,000 clones detected, roughly 72% appear once; the ten largest clones hold 4.5% to 5.5%. The sample consisted of ileal tissue. Source of these receptors: an adult with Crohn's disease.

About this clone itself: The junction departs from germline at one end; a sequencing error may be responsible. The chain employs TRBV4-1 and TRBJ2-1; 8 bases line up with TRBD2. Germline CDR1 is MGHRA and CDR2 is YSYEKL. CDR3 length: 13 residues. The CDR3 region is CASSQEAWTSSIF. The CDR3 DNA is TGCGCCAGCAGCCAAGAAGCGTGGACTAGCTCGATCTTC.

The genes are TRBV5-8 and TRBJ1-2; D might be TRBD1 (6 bases). V dropped 0 bases and J dropped 2 bases, with 8 bases sitting between them. The CDR3 has 14 amino acids. Germline V gives CDR1 SGHTS, CDR2 YDEGEE. The CDR3 here is CASSLDQGNYGYTF. In DNA, the CDR3 is TGTGCCAGCAGCTTGGACCAGGGGAACTATGGCTACACCTTC.

CDR3 region: CASSPTAPSGNTIYF. The CDR3 nucleotides are TGTGCCAGCAGCCCGACAGCCCCCTCTGGAAACACCATATATTTT. The V call is TRBV11-2, the J call TRBJ1-3; possible D gene TRBD1, 5 bases. Per germline, CDR1 SGHAT and CDR2 FQNNGV. This CDR3 spans 15 amino acids. Trimming took off 5 bases at V and 0 bases at J, with 11 bases between the two ends.

The CDR3 sequence is CATTQSRAGGSPLHF. The CDR3, as DNA: TGTGCCACCACCCAGTCGAGGGCAGGAGGTTCACCCCTCCACTTT. The chain recombines TRBV15 with TRBJ1-6; D call uncertain. The CDR3 sequence is 15 residues long. Trimming stripped 7 bases from V and 9 bases from J, with 19 bases between. Germline loops: CDR1 LNHNV, CDR2 YYDKDF (reference sequence). Full variable domain (rest looked up from reference TRBV15 and TRBJ1-6): DAMVIQNPRYQVTQFGKPVTLSCSQTLNHNVMYWYQQKSSQAPKLLFHYYDKDFNNEADTPDNFQSRRPNTSFCFLDIRSPGLGDTAMYLCATTQSRAGGSPLHFGNGTRLTVT.

This clone has more than one count but fewer than ten. The chain links TRBV5-6 to TRBJ2-1, with D perhaps TRBD2 (5 bases). The CDR3 has 12 residues. With 0 bases removed from V and 8 bases from J, the gap between germline ends came to 6 bases. Germline values: CDR1 SGHDT, CDR2 YYEEEE. The CDR3 loop is CASSLVEDEQFF. CDR3 coding DNA: TGTGCCAGCAGCTTGGTGGAGGATGAGCAGTTCTTC.

V usage is TRBV5-1 and J usage is TRBJ2-5, with TRBD2 matching 9 bases. Per the germline V gene, CDR1 is SGHRS and CDR2 is YFSETQ. V trimming: 4 bases; J trimming: 3 bases; junction bases outside the gene matches: 7. CDR3 length: 15 residues. The CDR3 here is CASSIGLAQKETQYF. CDR3 nucleotide sequence: TGCGCCAGCAGCATCGGACTAGCGCAAAAAGAGACCCAGTACTTC.

The chain carries TRBV9 and TRBJ1-3, with unresolved D. The V and J ends lost 4 bases and 0 bases respectively, with 8 bases between them. CDR3 length equals 14 residues. Germline CDR1 SGDLS, CDR2 YYNGEE. In DNA form, the CDR3 reads TGTGCCAGCAGCCCTAGTAGCTCTGGAAACACCATATATTTT. It specifies CASSPSSSGNTIYF.

The chain links TRBV6-5 to TRBJ2-2, with D tentatively TRBD1 (6 bases). The CDR3 is 15 residues long. The V and J ends lost 6 bases and 4 bases respectively, with 15 bases between them. Germline CDR1 and CDR2: MNHEY and SVGAGI. The CDR3 DNA is TGTGCCAGCAGATTACAGGGTTGGGGCACCGGGGAGCTGTTTTTT. It yields the protein CASRLQGWGTGELFF.

This clone was observed a few times. The gene calls are TRBV6-5 and TRBJ1-4; possible D gene TRBD1, 5 bases. V dropped 1 base and J dropped 4 bases, with 13 bases sitting between them. This CDR3 spans 16 amino acids. Germline values: CDR1 MNHEY, CDR2 SVGAGI. CDR3 amino acids: CASSYFRDRVNEKLFF. CDR3 DNA: TGTGCCAGCAGTTACTTCCGAGACAGAGTTAATGAAAAACTGTTTTTT.

CDR3 protein: CASSLGPSGSRTDTQYF. CDR3 DNA: TGTGCCAGCAGCTTAGGACCATCAGGGTCTAGGACAGATACGCAGTATTTT. The gene calls are TRBV11-3 and TRBJ2-3; maybe TRBD1 (5 bases). Germline-derived CDR1 and CDR2 are SGHNT and YENEEA. V lost 1 base, J lost 3 bases, and 17 bases lay in between. CDR3 length equals 17 residues.

V gene TRBV30 combines with J gene TRBJ1-2; 7 nucleotides agree with TRBD1. CDR1 is GTSNPN, CDR2 SVGIG, per germline (reference sequence). The CDR3 runs to 14 residues. J gave up 11 bases and V 3 bases, and 15 bases lay outside the gene matches. The CDR3 loop reads CAWRDPWTGPAYTF. DNA for the CDR3: TGTGCCTGGAGGGACCCTTGGACAGGTCCGGCATACACCTTC.

V usage is TRBV5-6 and J usage is TRBJ2-6; tentative D call: TRBD1 (6 bases). Germline loops: CDR1 SGHDT, CDR2 YYEEEE. This CDR3 comprises 17 residues. V lost 2 bases and J lost 2, with 14 bases in between. CDR3 residues: CASSLRQQGPGANVLTF. CDR3 coding DNA: TGTGCCAGCAGCTTAAGACAACAGGGTCCTGGGGCCAACGTCCTGACTTTC. Looking up the rest from reference TRBV5-6 and TRBJ2-6 gives the full variable domain: DAGVTQSPTHLIKTRGQQVTLRCSPKSGHDTVSWYQQALGQGPQFIFQYYEEEERQRGNFPDRFSGHQFPNYSSELNVNALLLGDSALYLCASSLRQQGPGANVLTFGAGSRLTVL.

J is TRBJ2-1 and V is TRBV4-1; 7 bases match TRBD1. V was pared by 1 base and J by 9 bases, with 6 bases of the junction left unmatched. The germline CDR1 and CDR2 sequences are MGHRA and YSYEKL. This CDR3 contains 14 residues. The CDR3 sequence is CASSQAGTVLEQFF. The CDR3 bases are TGCGCCAGCAGCCAAGCGGGGACAGTTCTTGAGCAGTTCTTC.

The genes are TRBV19 and TRBJ1-2; no firm D call. Per germline, CDR1 LNHDA and CDR2 SQIVND (reference sequence). With 6 bases removed from V and 1 base from J, the gap between germline ends came to 12 bases. This CDR3 has 14 residues. The CDR3 DNA reads as TGTGCCAGTAGCCCACCGGGAGGTAACTATGGCTACACCTTC. Translated: CASSPPGGNYGYTF. The full variable domain, in which reference TRBV19 and TRBJ1-2 provide the parts outside the CDR3, is DGGITQSPKYLFRKEGQNVTLSCEQNLNHDAMYWYRQDPGQGLRLIYYSQIVNDFQKGDIAEGYSVSREKKESFPLTVTSAQKNPTAFYLCASSPPGGNYGYTFGSGTRLTVV.

This chain connects TRBV7-2 to TRBJ2-1; D call uncertain. CDR3 length: 13 residues. The ends were cut back, 5 bases at V and 6 bases at J, with 11 bases in the middle. Germline lookup yields CDR1 SGHTA and CDR2 FQGNSA. DNA of the CDR3: TGTGCCAGCAGCAGACAAGAACGCAATGAGCAGTTCTTC. Translated: CASSRQERNEQFF.

The rearrangement links TRBV29-1 to TRBJ2-2, with D possibly TRBD1 on 6 matching bases. The V end lost 6 bases, the J end lost 6 bases, and 17 bases lay between the germline ends. Looked up from germline, CDR1 is SQVTM and CDR2 is ANQGSEA. This CDR3 spans 14 amino acids. The CDR3, as DNA: TGCAGCGTCCAACAGGGAAGTGGTTCCGGGGAGCTGTTTTTT. As protein: CSVQQGSGSGELFF.